These 20 T cell receptor beta chains originate from one sample sequenced in a study of blood T cell repertoires in COVID-19. Clones were sequenced by immunoSEQ multiplex PCR, and TCRdb holds only the in-frame ones, with some missing. Of under 200,000 clones in the sample, roughly four fifths were seen once. Material: peripheral blood. The receptors here all came from a woman aged 40 to 49 with acute or convalescent COVID-19.

This rearrangement joins TRBV28 to TRBJ2-1, with D tentatively TRBD1 (5 bases). The germline CDR1 and CDR2 sequences are MDHEN and SYDVKM. This CDR3 has 15 residues. V dropped 2 bases and J dropped 4 bases, with 12 bases sitting between them. The CDR3 DNA is TGTGCCAGCAGTTTAATAGCCCAGGGATACAATGAGCAGTTCTTC. Amino acids: CASSLIAQGYNEQFF.

The chain combines TRBV4-2 with TRBJ2-3; 7 nucleotides agree with TRBD2. Germline values: CDR1 LGHNA, CDR2 YNFKEQ. V shed 4 bases and J 4 bases; nucleotides not matched to a gene: 14. The CDR3 runs to 17 residues. The CDR3 here is CASSLPPGGGPADTQYF. The CDR3, as DNA: TGTGCCAGCAGCCTACCGCCGGGGGGAGGGCCGGCAGATACGCAGTATTTT.

This clone was seen a handful of times. V is TRBV7-6 and J is TRBJ1-3; possibly TRBD1 for D (6 bases). Per the germline V gene, CDR1 is SGHVS and CDR2 is FNYEAQ. The CDR3 contains 16 residues. The germline V and J ends were trimmed by 5 bases and 3 bases, with 17 bases remaining between them. The CDR3 loop reads CASSPTTGLGGNTIYF. The CDR3 coding sequence is TGTGCCAGCAGCCCAACTACAGGGTTAGGTGGAAACACCATATATTTT.

The chain uses TRBV24-1 and TRBJ2-3; a weak D match, TRBD1 (5 bases). The CDR3 spans 13 residues. Germline loops: CDR1 KGHDR, CDR2 SFDVKD. V was shortened by 0 bases and J by 5 bases, with 5 bases between the two germline ends. The CDR3 region has the DNA TGTGCCACCAGTGATTTGAGGGGAGATACGCAGTATTTT. This translates into CATSDLRGDTQYF.

V usage is TRBV5-1 and J usage is TRBJ2-3; D is uncertain. V gave up 0 bases and J gave up 2 bases, with 7 bases separating them. Germline CDR1 is SGHRS and CDR2 is YFSETQ. The CDR3 has 14 residues. CDR3 nucleotides: TGCGCCAGCAGCTTGGGGCAGAACACAGATACGCAGTATTTT. This translates into CASSLGQNTDTQYF.

This clone was counted a single time. The chain couples TRBV2 to TRBJ2-1, with 9 bases aligning to TRBD2. The CDR3 runs to 13 residues. Germline CDR1 SNHLY, CDR2 FYNNEI. Germline trimming cut 8 bases from V and 7 bases from J; bases unmatched to any gene: 6. CDR3 protein: CASVASGINEQFF. In nucleotides, the CDR3 is TGTGCCAGCGTGGCTAGCGGGATAAATGAGCAGTTCTTC.

The genes are TRBV19 and TRBJ2-1; D perhaps matches TRBD2 (6 bases). This CDR3 is built from 16 residues. V lost 1 base, J lost 4 bases, and 14 bases lay in between. The germline V gene has CDR1 LNHDA and CDR2 SQIVND (reference sequence). This CDR3 is CASSIVGMGGYNEQFF. In DNA form, the CDR3 reads TGTGCCAGTAGTATAGTGGGGATGGGGGGATACAATGAGCAGTTCTTC.

V is TRBV6-6 and J is TRBJ2-7; 8 nucleotides agree with TRBD1. V lost 6 bases, J lost 6 bases, and 1 base stayed unmatched. This CDR3 comprises 11 residues. Germline V lookup: CDR1 MNHNY, CDR2 SVGAGI (reference sequence). Here the CDR3 reads CASRGQAEQYF. CDR3 sequence (DNA): TGTGCCAGCAGGGGACAGGCCGAGCAGTACTTC.

The table lists this clone with a count of one. The V gene is TRBV28, the J gene TRBJ1-2, with TRBD1 identical over 8 bases. The CDR3 runs to 15 residues. The V and J ends lost 6 bases and 3 bases, in that order; junction bases with no gene match: 9. Germline V gene lookup returns CDR1 MDHEN and CDR2 SYDVKM. CDR3 amino acids: CASRDQDREDYGYTF. In DNA, the CDR3 is TGTGCCAGCAGGGACCAGGACAGGGAGGACTATGGCTACACCTTC.

This clone appeared a few times. The chain recombines TRBV28 with TRBJ1-2, with a weak D call TRBD1 (6 bases). This CDR3 contains 13 residues. V was trimmed by 6 bases and J by 2 bases, leaving 10 bases between them. The germline V gene has CDR1 MDHEN and CDR2 SYDVKM. CDR3 coding DNA: TGTGCCAGCAGCCCCCAGGGGAACTATGGCTACACCTTC. Protein sequence: CASSPQGNYGYTF.

The V and J genes are TRBV30 and TRBJ1-1; D is uncertain. This CDR3 has 14 amino acids. Trimming removed 7 bases at V and 0 bases at J, with 15 bases between. Germline CDR1 is GTSNPN and CDR2 is SVGIG (reference sequence). DNA for the CDR3: TGTGCCTCACTGACTGTGCCGATGAACACTGAAGCTTTCTTT. The encoded protein is CASLTVPMNTEAFF.

The chain joins TRBV7-8 to TRBJ1-5; D perhaps matches TRBD1 (5 bases). This CDR3 is built from 16 residues. V gave up 1 base and J gave up 8 bases, with 18 bases separating them. Per the germline V gene, CDR1 is SGHVS and CDR2 is FQNEAQ. CDR3 protein: CASSLGTPQGVKPQHF. DNA for the CDR3: TGTGCCAGCAGCTTAGGGACACCCCAAGGAGTCAAGCCCCAGCATTTT.

The chain uses TRBV10-3 and TRBJ1-5; TRBD1 is a possible D gene (6 bases). V lost 6 bases to trimming and J lost 2 bases, with 8 bases between them. The CDR3 is made up of 13 amino acids. CDR1 and CDR2 from the germline V gene are ENHRY and SYGVKD. CDR3 region: CAIRDRGNQPQHF. DNA of the CDR3: TGTGCCATCAGGGACAGAGGCAATCAGCCCCAGCATTTT.

The chain couples TRBV13 to TRBJ2-7; TRBD1 is a possible D gene (5 bases). V lost 6 bases, J lost 0 bases, and 12 bases lay in between. Germline assignment: CDR1 PRHDT and CDR2 FYEKMQ (reference sequence). The CDR3 has 14 residues. As DNA, the CDR3 is TGTGCCAGCAGGTCCGTAGGGGCCTCCTACGAGCAGTACTTC. This sequence encodes CASRSVGASYEQYF.

The chain links TRBV7-7 to TRBJ2-5; TRBD2 matches 15 bases. Losses at the gene ends were 4 bases for V and 7 bases for J; bases not matched to a gene: 7. CDR1 is SSHAT, CDR2 FNYEAQ, per germline (reference sequence). There are 16 residues in the CDR3. The CDR3 DNA follows: TGTGCCAGCAGCTCGACGGGACTAGCGGGAGGTGGGACCCAGTACTTC. This gives the protein CASSSTGLAGGGTQYF.

The chain is built from TRBV27 and TRBJ2-5; 7 bases are a match to TRBD2. In germline, CDR1 is MNHEY, CDR2 SMNVEV (reference sequence). The CDR3 is 15 amino acids. V lost 3 bases to trimming and J lost 1 base; unmatched junction nucleotides: 5. The CDR3 reads CASSFSGTLQETQYF. The CDR3 bases are TGTGCCAGCAGTTTCAGCGGGACGCTCCAAGAGACCCAGTACTTC.

The chain is built from TRBV19 and TRBJ1-5; TRBD1 is a possible D gene (5 bases). Per germline, CDR1 LNHDA and CDR2 SQIVND (reference sequence). V was clipped by 2 bases and J by 1 base, with 12 bases between them. This CDR3 is built from 16 residues. The CDR3, as DNA: TGTGCCAGTAGTATATGGGGCAGAGAGAGCAATCAGCCCCAGCATTTT. This gives the protein CASSIWGRESNQPQHF. Complete variable domain (other parts from reference TRBV19 and TRBJ1-5): DGGITQSPKYLFRKEGQNVTLSCEQNLNHDAMYWYRQDPGQGLRLIYYSQIVNDFQKGDIAEGYSVSREKKESFPLTVTSAQKNPTAFYLCASSIWGRESNQPQHFGDGTRLSIL.

V is TRBV19 and J is TRBJ2-1, with D possibly TRBD2 on 5 matching bases. The V end lost 7 bases, the J end lost 0 bases, and 13 bases lay between the germline ends. The germline V gene encodes CDR1 LNHDA and CDR2 SQIVND (reference sequence). The CDR3 is 15 residues long. The CDR3 DNA sequence: TGTGCCAGTACCAAAAGCGGACCCTCCTACAATGAGCAGTTCTTC. Amino acid sequence: CASTKSGPSYNEQFF.

The V gene is TRBV6-5, the J gene TRBJ1-1; D ambiguous. Trimming removed 6 bases from V and 3 bases from J, with 14 bases in between. This CDR3 contains 14 residues. The germline V gene has CDR1 MNHEY and CDR2 SVGAGI. The CDR3 loop reads CASRVVRADTEAFF. The CDR3 coding sequence is TGTGCCAGCAGAGTCGTGAGGGCGGACACTGAAGCTTTCTTT.

This chain connects TRBV19 to TRBJ2-1, with a weak D call TRBD2 (5 bases). This CDR3 region has 15 residues. The germline CDR1 and CDR2 sequences are LNHDA and SQIVND (reference sequence). Trimming cost V 1 base and J 8 bases, with 15 bases left between them. This CDR3 reads CASSIGENPADEQFF. The CDR3 DNA sequence: TGTGCCAGTAGTATAGGGGAGAACCCTGCCGATGAGCAGTTCTTC. Filled out from reference TRBV19 and TRBJ2-1, the complete variable domain reads DGGITQSPKYLFRKEGQNVTLSCEQNLNHDAMYWYRQDPGQGLRLIYYSQIVNDFQKGDIAEGYSVSREKKESFPLTVTSAQKNPTAFYLCASSIGENPADEQFFGPGTRLTVL.